The rows below give T cell receptor beta chains drawn from one sample of a study of T cells in Graves' hyperthyroidism and ophthalmopathy. TCRdb re-derived calls from the multiplex PCR reads in MiXCR, one entry per CDR3 protein. The table records about 250,000 distinct CDR3 sequences, 20% to 25% of them present only once. Sample: blood. The receptors derive from a man in his thirties or forties with Graves' ophthalmopathy. Each CDR3 is given with its conserved first and last residue. Each record gives: CDR3 protein, CDR3 DNA, D gene, V gene, clone size, J gene. The D gene is left open where the match is weak. Only some rows state a clone size, as once, few, many or a class for expanded clones.

CSARDLLDRGGYGYTF | TGCAGTGCTAGGGATCTGCTCGACAGGGGAGGCTATGGCTACACCTTC | TRBD1 | TRBV20-1 | NA | TRBJ1-2
CATSDLAGADNEQFF | TGTGCCACCAGTGATTTGGCCGGGGCAGACAATGAGCAGTTCTTC | NA | TRBV24-1 | few | TRBJ2-1
CASSPVATGETQYF | TGTGCCAGCTCACCGGTCGCAACCGGGGAGACCCAGTACTTC | NA | TRBV18 | many | TRBJ2-5
CASSLQQPDSQYF | TGTGCCAGCAGCCTTCAGCAACCAGATTCGCAGTATTTT | NA | TRBV11-3 | NA | TRBJ2-3
CASSLGGLGTEAFF | TGTGCCAGCAGCTTAGGAGGGCTAGGCACTGAAGCTTTCTTT | NA | TRBV5-1 | many | TRBJ1-1
CASSHWRGEKLFF | TGCGCCAGCAGCCACTGGAGAGGTGAAAAACTGTTTTTT | NA | TRBV4-1 | NA | TRBJ1-4
CSGTGTGEPYNEQFF | TGCAGCGGAACCGGGACAGGGGAGCCCTACAATGAGCAGTTCTTC | TRBD1 | TRBV29-1 | few | TRBJ2-1
CASRKTAASGNTIYF | TGTGCCAGCCGAAAAACAGCCGCCTCTGGAAACACCATATATTTT | NA | TRBV28 | NA | TRBJ1-3
CASSPGTSGSDEQFF | TGTGCCAGCAGCCCCGGGACTAGCGGGAGCGATGAGCAGTTCTTC | TRBD2 | TRBV11-3 | many | TRBJ2-1
CASSPGDGRDTQYF | TGTGCCAGCAGTCCCGGAGACGGCCGGGATACGCAGTATTTT | NA | TRBV27 | many | TRBJ2-3
CASSETGGGEQYF | TGTGCCAGCAGCGAAACAGGGGGCGGCGAGCAGTACTTC | TRBD1 | TRBV9 | NA | TRBJ2-7
CASSINSRNTEAFF | TGTGCCAGTAGTATTAATAGCAGGAACACTGAAGCTTTCTTT | NA | TRBV19 | NA | TRBJ1-1
CASSLVRSLTDTQYF | TGTGCCAGCAGCTTAGTGCGGAGCCTCACAGATACGCAGTATTTT | NA | TRBV11-2 | few | TRBJ2-3
CASSQIGDLHF | TGTGCCAGCAGCCAGATAGGGGATCTCCACTTT | NA | TRBV3-1 | many | TRBJ1-6
CSSPDREAFF | TGCAGTTCTCCCGACAGGGAGGCTTTCTTT | TRBD1 | TRBV20-1 | NA | TRBJ1-1
CASSWGSQETQYF | TGTGCCAGCAGTTGGGGCAGCCAAGAGACCCAGTACTTC | NA | TRBV6-2/TRBV6-3 | NA | TRBJ2-5
CASSQQGSAYEQYF | TGTGCCAGCAGTCAACAGGGGTCCGCCTACGAGCAGTACTTC | TRBD1 | TRBV12-3/TRBV12-4 | many | TRBJ2-7
CAITPGQGAVEQYF | TGTGCCATCACACCGGGACAGGGGGCTGTCGAGCAGTACTTC | TRBD1 | TRBV10-3 | few | TRBJ2-7
CASSLGAGVNTGELFF | TGTGCCAGCAGCTTAGGAGCGGGAGTAAACACCGGGGAGCTGTTTTTT | TRBD2 | TRBV11-1 | many | TRBJ2-2
CASSYSMYSSTFYGYTF | TGTGCCAGCAGTTACTCGATGTATAGCAGCACATTCTATGGCTACACCTTC | NA | TRBV6-5 | many | TRBJ1-2
CASSLVALNQPQHF | TGCGCCAGCAGCCTCGTTGCGCTTAATCAGCCCCAGCATTTT | NA | TRBV4-1 | NA | TRBJ1-5
CANSAQQTYGYTF | TGTGCCAACAGTGCCCAGCAGACCTATGGCTACACCTTC | NA | TRBV2 | NA | TRBJ1-2
CASSLGTQGNTEAFF | TGTGCCAGCAGCTTAGGCACACAGGGGAACACTGAAGCTTTCTTT | NA | TRBV7-2 | few | TRBJ1-1
CAWTASGETQYF | TGTGCCTGGACAGCTAGCGGGGAGACCCAGTACTTC | TRBD2 | TRBV30 | many | TRBJ2-5
CASSLTSGKYNEQFF | TGTGCCAGCAGCCTTACTAGCGGGAAGTACAATGAGCAGTTCTTC | TRBD2 | TRBV11-2 | NA | TRBJ2-1
CASSLGVAGELFF | TGTGCCAGCAGCTTGGGAGTCGCCGGGGAGCTGTTTTTT | NA | TRBV5-8 | few | TRBJ2-2
CATSWSSGRIGTGELFF | TGTGCCACCTCCTGGTCAAGCGGGAGAATAGGCACCGGGGAGCTGTTTTTT | TRBD2 | TRBV27 | NA | TRBJ2-2
CSARDPIQGYSKNIQYF | TGCAGTGCTAGAGACCCGATTCAGGGCTATTCCAAAAACATTCAGTACTTC | NA | TRBV20-1 | many | TRBJ2-4
CAWSIGPNYEQYF | TGTGCCTGGAGTATCGGGCCGAACTACGAGCAGTACTTC | NA | TRBV30 | many | TRBJ2-7
CSASGTSGSNTGELFF | TGCAGTGCTAGTGGGACTAGCGGTTCGAACACCGGGGAGCTGTTTTTT | TRBD2 | TRBV20-1 | NA | TRBJ2-2
CASSWKWVNDSYEQYF | TGTGCCAGCAGCTGGAAGTGGGTGAACGATTCCTACGAGCAGTACTTC | NA | TRBV7-9 | many | TRBJ2-7
CSAATWDNRIAEAFF | TGCAGCGCTGCGACCTGGGACAACAGAATCGCTGAAGCTTTCTTT | NA | TRBV29-1 | NA | TRBJ1-1
CASSEFYQGYNEQFF | TGTGCCAGCAGTGAATTTTACCAGGGGTATAATGAGCAGTTCTTC | NA | TRBV6-1 | NA | TRBJ2-1
CASSLIQPVNYGYTF | TGTGCCAGCAGTTTGATACAGCCTGTTAACTATGGCTACACCTTC | NA | TRBV28 | NA | TRBJ1-2
CASSLSASRDRATYEQYF | TGTGCCAGCAGCCTTTCAGCTAGCCGGGACAGGGCGACCTACGAGCAGTACTTC | TRBD1 | TRBV7-8 | many | TRBJ2-7
CASSLGPAASYEQYF | TGTGCCAGCAGCTTAGGCCCAGCGGCCTCCTACGAGCAGTACTTC | NA | TRBV11-2 | many | TRBJ2-7
CASSLRAGGDAIYNEQFF | TGTGCCAGCAGCTTACGGGCGGGAGGGGATGCGATCTACAATGAGCAGTTCTTC | TRBD2 | TRBV7-8 | few | TRBJ2-1
CASSMQGTNSPLHF | TGTGCCAGCAGTATGCAGGGGACGAATTCACCCCTCCACTTT | NA | TRBV12-3/TRBV12-4 | NA | TRBJ1-6
CASSLEETRRMDEQYF | TGTGCCAGCAGCTTAGAGGAGACCCGTCGGATGGACGAGCAGTACTTC | NA | TRBV7-9 | many | TRBJ2-7
CASSPPGTTTAETQYF | TGTGCCAGCTCACCACCCGGGACTACTACCGCAGAGACCCAGTACTTC | TRBD2 | TRBV18 | few | TRBJ2-5
CSARTSGSYEQYF | TGCAGTGCCAGGACTAGCGGGAGTTACGAGCAGTACTTC | TRBD2 | TRBV20-1 | many | TRBJ2-7
CASSPAGVSYNEQFF | TGTGCCAGCAGCCCGGCGGGAGTTTCCTACAATGAGCAGTTCTTC | TRBD2 | TRBV7-8 | NA | TRBJ2-1
CASRGLRDNQPQHF | TGTGCCAGCAGGGGTTTAAGGGACAATCAGCCCCAGCATTTT | NA | TRBV2 | many | TRBJ1-5
CASSLSDGSGNTIYF | TGTGCCAGCAGTTTAAGTGACGGATCTGGAAACACCATATATTTT | NA | TRBV12-3/TRBV12-4 | NA | TRBJ1-3
CASSAKPGLALETQYF | TGTGCCAGCAGTGCGAAACCGGGACTAGCCCTAGAGACCCAGTACTTC | TRBD2 | TRBV6-1 | many | TRBJ2-5
CASSLWAGDRDEQYF | TGTGCCAGCTCCCTTTGGGCGGGGGACCGCGACGAGCAGTACTTC | TRBD2 | TRBV12-3/TRBV12-4 | many | TRBJ2-7
CASSRGQGQGETQYF | TGTGCCAGCAGCCGCGGACAAGGACAGGGCGAGACCCAGTACTTC | TRBD1 | TRBV7-8 | many | TRBJ2-5
CAWSSLGTGLGYTF | TGTGCCTGGAGCTCTCTAGGAACAGGCTTGGGCTACACCTTC | NA | TRBV30 | many | TRBJ1-2
CASSLGGLVPYNEQFF | TGTGCCAGCAGCTTAGGGGGACTAGTGCCCTACAATGAGCAGTTCTTC | TRBD2 | TRBV11-3 | many | TRBJ2-1
CASSPQGATGELFF | TGCGCCAGCAGCCCCCAGGGAGCCACCGGGGAGCTGTTTTTT | NA | TRBV4-1 | NA | TRBJ2-2
CASSELGSNQPQHF | TGTGCCAGCAGTGAACTGGGGAGCAATCAGCCCCAGCATTTT | NA | TRBV6-1 | few | TRBJ1-5
CAWRGPHEQYF | TGTGCCTGGAGAGGGCCCCACGAGCAGTACTTC | NA | TRBV30 | once | TRBJ2-7
CASSSTVGLKKTQYF | TGTGCCAGCAGTTCCACAGTAGGCCTAAAGAAAACCCAGTACTTC | NA | TRBV28 | many | TRBJ2-5